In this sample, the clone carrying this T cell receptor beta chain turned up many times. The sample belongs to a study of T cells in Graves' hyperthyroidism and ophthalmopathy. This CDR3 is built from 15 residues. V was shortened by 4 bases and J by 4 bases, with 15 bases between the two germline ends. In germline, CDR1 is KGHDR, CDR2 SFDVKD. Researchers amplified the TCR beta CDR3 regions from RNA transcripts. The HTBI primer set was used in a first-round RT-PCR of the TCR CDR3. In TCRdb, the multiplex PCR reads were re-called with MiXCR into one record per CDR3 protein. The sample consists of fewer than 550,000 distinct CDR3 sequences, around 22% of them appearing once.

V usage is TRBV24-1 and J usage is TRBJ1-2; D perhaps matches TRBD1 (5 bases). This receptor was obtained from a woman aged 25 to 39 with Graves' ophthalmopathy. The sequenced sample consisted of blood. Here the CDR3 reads CATSDPTTGAYGYTF. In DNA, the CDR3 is TGTGCCACCAGTGACCCGACGACTGGGGCCTATGGCTACACCTTC.